Listed below are T cell receptor beta chains from one sample, sequenced in a study of blood T cells in healthy people across ages. TCRdb redid the calling of the 5' RACE reads with MiXCR, one entry per CDR3 protein. The repertoire includes approximately 320,000 distinct CDR3 sequences, 25% to 30% of them detected once, and 29% sits in the top ten. The sequencing input was blood. These TCRs come from a woman in her 70s in good health. CDR3s include the opening cysteine and the closing phenylalanine or tryptophan. D genes are given only for firm matches. Only some rows state a clone size, as once, few, many or a class for expanded clones.

clone_size: .; d_call: .; v_call: TRBV19; j_call: TRBJ2-2; cdr3_nt: TGTGCCAGTAGGGTACAGGGGAACACCGGGGAGCTGTTTTTT; cdr3_aa: CASRVQGNTGELFF
clone_size: .; d_call: TRBD1; v_call: TRBV14; j_call: TRBJ1-4; cdr3_nt: TGTGCCAGCAGCCAAGAAGCCAGGGGGCTCCCTGAAAAACTGTTTTTT; cdr3_aa: CASSQEARGLPEKLFF
clone_size: few; d_call: .; v_call: TRBV29-1; j_call: TRBJ2-3; cdr3_nt: TGCAGCGTTGCCTCGGACCGCACAGATACGCAGTATTTT; cdr3_aa: CSVASDRTDTQYF
clone_size: .; d_call: .; v_call: TRBV2; j_call: TRBJ2-3; cdr3_nt: TGTGCCAGCAGCCCCCGGGACCTCACAGATACGCAGTATTTT; cdr3_aa: CASSPRDLTDTQYF
clone_size: .; d_call: .; v_call: TRBV20-1; j_call: TRBJ1-1; cdr3_nt: TGCAGTGCAGCCAGGCAGTTTGAAGCTTTCTTT; cdr3_aa: CSAARQFEAFF
clone_size: .; d_call: .; v_call: TRBV9; j_call: TRBJ2-3; cdr3_nt: TGTGCCAGCAGCGTAGCTAATGGAGATACGCAGTATTTT; cdr3_aa: CASSVANGDTQYF
clone_size: .; d_call: .; v_call: TRBV6-2/TRBV6-3; j_call: TRBJ2-3; cdr3_nt: TGTGCCAGCAGTTTGCCGCTAGAGACAGATACGCAGTATTTT; cdr3_aa: CASSLPLETDTQYF
clone_size: few; d_call: TRBD2; v_call: TRBV2; j_call: TRBJ2-7; cdr3_nt: TGTGCCAGCACTGACGGGGGAGGGCCCGAAAAGCAGTACTTC; cdr3_aa: CASTDGGGPEKQYF
clone_size: few; d_call: .; v_call: TRBV5-1; j_call: TRBJ1-2; cdr3_nt: TGCGCCAGCAGCTCCCAGGGGAATGGCTACACCTTC; cdr3_aa: CASSSQGNGYTF
clone_size: .; d_call: .; v_call: TRBV7-2; j_call: TRBJ2-5; cdr3_nt: TGTGCCAGCATCGCACTAGGTGGGTCGAGGGCGGAGACCCAGTACTTC; cdr3_aa: CASIALGGSRAETQYF
clone_size: .; d_call: .; v_call: TRBV7-9; j_call: TRBJ1-1; cdr3_nt: TGTGCCAGCAGCTTATTCCCAGGGGTGAACACTGAAGCTTTCTTT; cdr3_aa: CASSLFPGVNTEAFF
clone_size: .; d_call: TRBD2; v_call: TRBV7-8; j_call: TRBJ2-1; cdr3_nt: TGTGCCAGCAGCTCTAAAAGCGGGAGAGATTACAATGAGCAGTTCTTC; cdr3_aa: CASSSKSGRDYNEQFF
clone_size: .; d_call: .; v_call: TRBV27; j_call: TRBJ1-5; cdr3_nt: TGTGCCAGCAGCTATGTCCCGAATCAGCCCCAGCATTTT; cdr3_aa: CASSYVPNQPQHF
clone_size: .; d_call: .; v_call: TRBV19; j_call: TRBJ1-5; cdr3_nt: TGTGCCAGTAGTATATCCCCAGGGGTGGGATATAGCAATCAGCCCCAGCATTTT; cdr3_aa: CASSISPGVGYSNQPQHF
clone_size: .; d_call: .; v_call: TRBV9; j_call: TRBJ2-3; cdr3_nt: TGTGCCAGCAGCGCCTACGAGGGGCTAGCAAACATGGATACGCAGTATTTT; cdr3_aa: CASSAYEGLANMDTQYF
clone_size: .; d_call: TRBD1; v_call: TRBV20-1; j_call: TRBJ2-5; cdr3_nt: TGCAGTGCTAGTCCGAACGGACAGGTCGGAGAGACCCAGTACTTC; cdr3_aa: CSASPNGQVGETQYF
clone_size: many; d_call: TRBD2; v_call: TRBV10-2; j_call: TRBJ2-7; cdr3_nt: TGCGCCAGCAGTGACAGGTGGGGGGCTAGCGGGATCGACTTATCCTACGAGCAGTACTTC; cdr3_aa: CASSDRWGASGIDLSYEQYF
clone_size: .; d_call: .; v_call: TRBV12-3/TRBV12-4; j_call: TRBJ2-1; cdr3_nt: TGTGCCAGCAGTTTCCGGACCCCGGGACGAGGGATCAATGAGCAGTTCTTC; cdr3_aa: CASSFRTPGRGINEQFF
clone_size: many; d_call: TRBD2; v_call: TRBV6-6; j_call: TRBJ2-3; cdr3_nt: TGTGCCAGCAGTTACCCCATTCAACTAGCGACTAGCACAGATACGCAGTATTTT; cdr3_aa: CASSYPIQLATSTDTQYF
clone_size: few; d_call: .; v_call: TRBV15; j_call: TRBJ1-2; cdr3_nt: TGTGCCACCAGCAGAGATGGGAGGTTTGACTATGGCTACACCTTC; cdr3_aa: CATSRDGRFDYGYTF
clone_size: few; d_call: .; v_call: TRBV7-7; j_call: TRBJ2-7; cdr3_nt: TGTGCTAGCAGCCTAGACAACCCCTGGCCCTACGAGCAGTACTTC; cdr3_aa: CASSLDNPWPYEQYF
clone_size: .; d_call: TRBD1; v_call: TRBV9; j_call: TRBJ2-5; cdr3_nt: TGTGCCAGCAGCCAGCACCTGGGACAGGGGGAAGAGACCCAGTACTTC; cdr3_aa: CASSQHLGQGEETQYF
clone_size: few; d_call: .; v_call: TRBV14; j_call: TRBJ2-1; cdr3_nt: TGTGCCAGCAGCCAAGATCGGGGTAGCTTTTCCCAGGGTACTGAGCAGTTCTTC; cdr3_aa: CASSQDRGSFSQGTEQFF
clone_size: .; d_call: TRBD1; v_call: TRBV20-1; j_call: TRBJ1-5; cdr3_nt: TGCAGTGCTGACAGGGGTCTCGGAGATCGGCCCCAGCATTTT; cdr3_aa: CSADRGLGDRPQHF
clone_size: .; d_call: .; v_call: TRBV7-2; j_call: TRBJ2-7; cdr3_nt: TGTGCCAGCAGCGTGCCGAAAGCCGGGTACGAGCAGTACTTC; cdr3_aa: CASSVPKAGYEQYF
clone_size: .; d_call: .; v_call: TRBV6-5; j_call: TRBJ1-2; cdr3_nt: TGTGCCAGCAGGAAGGGGGTTCAGGGCTACACCTTC; cdr3_aa: CASRKGVQGYTF
clone_size: many; d_call: .; v_call: TRBV7-6; j_call: TRBJ2-7; cdr3_nt: TGTGCCAGCAGCTTAGGGACAGCTTACGAGCAGTACTTC; cdr3_aa: CASSLGTAYEQYF
clone_size: .; d_call: .; v_call: TRBV20-1; j_call: TRBJ1-2; cdr3_nt: TGCAGTGCTAGAGACAGGGTTAACTATGGCTACACCTTC; cdr3_aa: CSARDRVNYGYTF
clone_size: .; d_call: .; v_call: TRBV18; j_call: TRBJ2-7; cdr3_nt: TGTGCCAGCTCACCATCCACCGGGACGGTCACCTACGAGCAGTACTTC; cdr3_aa: CASSPSTGTVTYEQYF
clone_size: few; d_call: .; v_call: TRBV20-1; j_call: TRBJ2-7; cdr3_nt: TGCAGTGCTAGAGATATTGTAGGAGGCTCTTACGAGCAGTACTTC; cdr3_aa: CSARDIVGGSYEQYF
clone_size: few; d_call: .; v_call: TRBV11-2; j_call: TRBJ2-4; cdr3_nt: TGTGCCAGCAGCTCCCTGAGTGCCATTCAGTACTTC; cdr3_aa: CASSSLSAIQYF
clone_size: .; d_call: .; v_call: TRBV12-3/TRBV12-4; j_call: TRBJ1-2; cdr3_nt: TGTGCCAGCAGTGCCTCCGGGACGGCATATGGCTACACCTTC; cdr3_aa: CASSASGTAYGYTF
clone_size: .; d_call: .; v_call: TRBV28; j_call: TRBJ2-7; cdr3_nt: TGTGCCAGCAGCACCGTACGGTCAGGTCCCTCCTACGAGCAGTACTTC; cdr3_aa: CASSTVRSGPSYEQYF
clone_size: many; d_call: .; v_call: TRBV20-1; j_call: TRBJ2-1; cdr3_nt: TGCAGTGCTAGAGATCAACTAGTTTCCTACAATGAGCAGTTCTTC; cdr3_aa: CSARDQLVSYNEQFF
clone_size: .; d_call: TRBD2; v_call: TRBV5-1; j_call: TRBJ2-5; cdr3_nt: TGCGCCAGCAGCTTGTCACTAGCGTCACAAGAGACCCAGTACTTC; cdr3_aa: CASSLSLASQETQYF
clone_size: few; d_call: TRBD1; v_call: TRBV18; j_call: TRBJ1-2; cdr3_nt: TGTGCCAGCTCACCCCAGGACAGGGGGTTCTATGGCTACACCTTC; cdr3_aa: CASSPQDRGFYGYTF
clone_size: few; d_call: TRBD2; v_call: TRBV4-1; j_call: TRBJ2-3; cdr3_nt: TGCGCCAGCAGCCAAGATCCGGGACTAGCGGGTCTGGGGAGCACAGATACGCAGTATTTT; cdr3_aa: CASSQDPGLAGLGSTDTQYF
clone_size: few; d_call: .; v_call: TRBV3-1; j_call: TRBJ2-5; cdr3_nt: TGTGCCAGCAGCCAAGGGGGGACGGCCTCTATACCCTTATTC; cdr3_aa: CASSQGGTASIPLF
clone_size: .; d_call: TRBD2; v_call: TRBV12-3/TRBV12-4; j_call: TRBJ2-7; cdr3_nt: TGTGCCAGCAGCCGGGATAGCGGGAGTTACGAGCAGTACTTC; cdr3_aa: CASSRDSGSYEQYF
clone_size: few; d_call: TRBD2; v_call: TRBV7-3; j_call: TRBJ2-1; cdr3_nt: TGTGCCAGCAGCTTAATTAGTGGGACTAGCGGGAGGAATGAGCAGTTCTTC; cdr3_aa: CASSLISGTSGRNEQFF
clone_size: few; d_call: TRBD2; v_call: TRBV27; j_call: TRBJ2-1; cdr3_nt: TGTGCCAGCAGTTTACTAGCGGGAGTGTCCAATGAGCAGTTCTTC; cdr3_aa: CASSLLAGVSNEQFF